This is a list of T cell receptor beta chains from one sample in a study of cytomegalovirus exposure and HLA in healthy donors. TCRdb's copy holds only in-frame clones and misses some; the assay was immunoSEQ multiplex PCR. The sample carries 150,000 to 200,000 clones, 88% recorded once. What was sequenced was PBMCs. The receptors originated from a man aged 18 to 35 in good health and CMV-seronegative. CDR3s include the opening cysteine and the closing phenylalanine or tryptophan. A D gene is named only where the DNA matches it firmly. The listing skips clone size in some rows; elsewhere it reads once, few, many or a size class.

TRBD1,.,TRBJ1-2,TRBV19,TGTGCCAGTAGAGGGACAGGGGTCCTTTATGGCTACACCTTC,CASRGTGVLYGYTF
.,.,TRBJ2-7,TRBV14,TGTGCCAGCAGCCACACCTACGAGCAGTACTTC,CASSHTYEQYF
.,.,TRBJ2-5,TRBV27,TGTGCCAGCAGTTTATTGGGAGGCGGAGAGACCCAGTACTTC,CASSLLGGGETQYF
TRBD2,.,TRBJ2-5,TRBV7-9,TGTGCCAGCAGCTTTGGAAGCGGGGGGGCTGGAGAGACCCAGTACTTC,CASSFGSGGAGETQYF
TRBD2,.,TRBJ2-4,TRBV2,TGTGCCAGCAGTTCACTAGCGGGGGGGCCCAAAAACATTCAGTACTTC,CASSSLAGGPKNIQYF
TRBD1,.,TRBJ2-7,TRBV29-1,TGCAGCGTTGAAAGGGACAGGGGCTACGAGCAGTACTTC,CSVERDRGYEQYF
TRBD1,few,TRBJ1-5,TRBV7-9,TGTGCCAGCAGCCCTTACGACAGGGGCAATCAGCCCCAGCATTTT,CASSPYDRGNQPQHF
.,.,TRBJ1-1,TRBV7-2,TGTGCCAGCAGCTTAGTTGACGGGATTCAAAAAGCTTTCTTT,CASSLVDGIQKAFF
.,once,TRBJ1-1,TRBV18,TGTGCCAGCTTGGAAAGAGGAGCCGTAGGTGAAGCTTTCTTT,CASLERGAVGEAFF
.,.,TRBJ1-6,TRBV28,TGTGCCAGCAGTTCCCCGTGGCAATATAATTCACCCCTCCACTTT,CASSSPWQYNSPLHF
.,.,TRBJ2-2,TRBV19,TGTGCCAGTAGGGGGGTGGGACTGAACACCGGGGAGCTGTTTTTT,CASRGVGLNTGELFF
.,few,TRBJ1-2,TRBV5-5,TGTGCCAGCAGATCAATCCTAGGTGGCTATGGCTACACCTTC,CASRSILGGYGYTF
.,.,TRBJ1-6,TRBV27,TGTGCCAGCACCCCCGGAGCGAGCTCCTATAATTCACCCCTCCACTTT,CASTPGASSYNSPLHF
.,.,TRBJ2-7,TRBV4-1,TGCGCCAGCAGCCAAACAGGGAACTCCTACGAGCAGTACTTC,CASSQTGNSYEQYF
.,.,TRBJ2-4,TRBV29-1,TGCAGCGCGCTCGCCCGGTGGAGCGACAAAAACATTCAGTACTTC,CSALARWSDKNIQYF
.,.,TRBJ2-5,TRBV28,TGTGCCAGCAGTTTAGGGCGACAGGTTGGGGAGACCCAGTACTTC,CASSLGRQVGETQYF
TRBD2,.,TRBJ2-1,TRBV27,TGTGCCACCCAAGAGGGAGGGAGAAATGAGCAGTTCTTC,CATQEGGRNEQFF
TRBD1,once,TRBJ1-6,TRBV6-4,TGTGCCAGCAGAGAACAGGGGGCAGGGAATTCACCCCTCCACTTT,CASREQGAGNSPLHF
.,.,TRBJ1-2,TRBV6-5,TGTGCCAGCAGTTACCCAGGGAACTATGGCTACACCTTC,CASSYPGNYGYTF
.,few,TRBJ2-1,TRBV11-2,TGTGCCAGCAGCTTAGGAGGGGGGGGCGATGAGCAGTTCTTC,CASSLGGGGDEQFF
TRBD1,.,TRBJ2-7,TRBV9,TGTGCCAGCAGCGTCTCGACAAATGGACAGGGTAACAACGAGCAGTACTTC,CASSVSTNGQGNNEQYF
.,.,TRBJ2-3,TRBV5-1,TGCGCCAGCAGTATCACAACAGATACGCAGTATTTT,CASSITTDTQYF
TRBD2,.,TRBJ2-7,TRBV5-5,TGTGCCAGCAGCTTCCGGACTAGCCCAAGGGAACCCGAGCAGTACTTC,CASSFRTSPREPEQYF
.,.,TRBJ2-5,TRBV5-1,TGCGCCAGCAGCTTGAACTACCAGGGAGGTCGTGAGACCCAGTACTTC,CASSLNYQGGRETQYF
TRBD1,once,TRBJ2-3,TRBV28,TGTGCCAGCAGTGGTAGAGGAAATTACAGGGGCGATACGCAGTATTTT,CASSGRGNYRGDTQYF
TRBD1,.,TRBJ2-5,TRBV7-9,TGTGCCAGCAGCTTACAGGGGGCTCGCGAGACCCAGTACTTC,CASSLQGARETQYF
.,.,TRBJ2-1,TRBV27,TGTGCCAGCAGCCCAGGGCCTTCCTCCTACAATGAGCAGTTCTTC,CASSPGPSSYNEQFF
TRBD2,.,TRBJ2-7,TRBV27,TGTGCCAGCAGCGAACTACCCTCGCCTAGCGGGAGGGCCTACGAGCAGTACTTC,CASSELPSPSGRAYEQYF
.,.,TRBJ1-1,TRBV4-1,TGCGCCAGCAGCCAAGGATTAGTGACAGAATTTTACACTGAAGCTTTCTTT,CASSQGLVTEFYTEAFF
.,.,TRBJ1-5,TRBV19,TGTGCCAGCACCCCCCGGGACCGGGAGAATCAGCCCCAGCATTTT,CASTPRDRENQPQHF
TRBD2,.,TRBJ2-1,TRBV7-9,TGTGCCAGCAGCAACCCGGGACTACCTAGAAGCTCCTACAATGAGCAGTTCTTC,CASSNPGLPRSSYNEQFF
.,.,TRBJ1-5,TRBV4-2,TGTGCCAGCAGCCCCCCCGGGGGTCAGCCCCAGCATTTT,CASSPPGGQPQHF
TRBD2,.,TRBJ2-2,TRBV29-1,TGCAGCGTCCTCGGGACTAGCGGGAGCACCGGGGAGCTGTTTTTT,CSVLGTSGSTGELFF
.,.,TRBJ2-2,TRBV9,TGTGCCACCCATTACAAGATGAACACCGGGGAGCTGTTTTTT,CATHYKMNTGELFF
.,.,TRBJ1-5,TRBV27,TGTGCCAGCAGTTTATACCCGGACATCGGGCAGCCCCAGCATTTT,CASSLYPDIGQPQHF
TRBD1,.,TRBJ2-5,TRBV5-4,TGTGCCAGCAGCATGGGGACAGGCTCGACTAGGAAGACCCAGTACTTC,CASSMGTGSTRKTQYF
.,.,TRBJ2-2,TRBV10-1,TGCGCCAGCAGTGACAACCGGGACTCCTTGAACACCGGGGAGCTGTTTTTT,CASSDNRDSLNTGELFF
.,.,TRBJ2-2,TRBV19,TGTGCCAGTCGGGATCCCCCCGGCGGGGAGCTGTTTTTT,CASRDPPGGELFF
TRBD2,.,TRBJ2-7,TRBV7-9,TGTGCCAGCAGCTTAGCGGGAGGGCAAGAGCAGTACTTC,CASSLAGGQEQYF
TRBD1,.,TRBJ2-2,TRBV28,TGTGCCAGCAGCTTCCCGGGGACAGTTGGCACCGGGGAGCTGTTTTTT,CASSFPGTVGTGELFF
.,.,TRBJ1-2,TRBV6-1,TGTGCCAGCACCCACTTGGATACGGGGAACTATGGCTACACCTTC,CASTHLDTGNYGYTF
.,.,TRBJ2-1,TRBV4-2,TGTGCCAGCAGCCAAGATATGGTAGTGGCCTACAATGAGCAGTTCTTC,CASSQDMVVAYNEQFF
.,.,TRBJ2-5,TRBV15,TGTGCCACCAGCAGGCAGGGCGAGACCCAGTACTTC,CATSRQGETQYF
TRBD2,.,TRBJ2-7,TRBV13,TGTGCCAGCAGCTGGCCCCTAACAGGGAGGGGGACTAGCGGCTACGAGCAGTACTTC,CASSWPLTGRGTSGYEQYF
TRBD1,.,TRBJ2-5,TRBV5-1,TGCGCCAGCAGACCCGGGACAGCAACTGTCGTCCAAGAGACCCAGTACTTC,CASRPGTATVVQETQYF
TRBD2,.,TRBJ2-7,TRBV9,TGTGCCAGCGCGGGAGCCGAGCAGTACTTC,CASAGAEQYF
TRBD1,.,TRBJ1-5,TRBV28,TGTGCCAGCAGGGGACCGGGACAGGGCGTGAGGGAGCCCCAGCATTTT,CASRGPGQGVREPQHF
.,.,TRBJ2-5,TRBV18,TGTGCCAGCTCACCAGGCCAGGGTGGAGAGACCCAGTACTTC,CASSPGQGGETQYF
.,.,TRBJ2-5,TRBV5-1,TGCGCCAGCAATCCGGGTGGGGAGACCCAGTACTTC,CASNPGGETQYF
TRBD2,.,TRBJ2-1,TRBV5-1,TGCGCCAGCAGCTCGACTAGCGGGAGGCTTGAGCAGTTCTTC,CASSSTSGRLEQFF
TRBD2,.,TRBJ2-2,TRBV5-5,TGTGCCAGCAGCCTCTGGGCGGGGGGGCTCACCGGGGAGCTGTTTTTT,CASSLWAGGLTGELFF
.,.,TRBJ2-7,TRBV27,TGTGCCAGCAGTCCACCAGAGAGGTTCTACGAGCAGTACTTC,CASSPPERFYEQYF
.,.,TRBJ2-2,TRBV7-2,TGTGCCAGCAGCTTAGGGGCCGAGGGCGGGGAGCTGTTTTTT,CASSLGAEGGELFF
TRBD2,.,TRBJ2-2,TRBV19,TGTGCCAGTAGTCTGAGCGGGGCGAACACCGGGGAGCTGTTTTTT,CASSLSGANTGELFF
TRBD1,once,TRBJ2-2,TRBV6-5,TGTGCCAGCGGCGGCAGGGGGCCCGGGGAGCTGTTTTTT,CASGGRGPGELFF
TRBD2,.,TRBJ2-1,TRBV28,TGTGCCAGCACCCTTGCGGGGGGGAATTACAATGAGCAGTTCTTC,CASTLAGGNYNEQFF
TRBD1,.,TRBJ1-2,TRBV5-1,TGCGCCAGCAGCTCGAGTGGGACAGGGTATGGCTACACCTTC,CASSSSGTGYGYTF